The present entry profiles one TCR beta chain with its context. As yet, its antigen is unknown. The sample belongs to a study of cytomegalovirus exposure and HLA in healthy donors. Notes on the study in general: Many donors shared some public TCRs, even though most TCR sequences were rare. Researchers reported in a later analysis that a missense DCLRE1C variant was tied to TCR beta V- and J-gene trimming. Specific recognition of CMV antigens was confirmed in vitro for three chains (all CMV-associated).

With 0 bases removed from V and 5 bases from J, the gap between germline ends came to 10 bases. There are 14 residues in the CDR3. CDR1 MNHEY and CDR2 SVGAGI come from the germline V gene. A multiplex PCR was run with 60 Vbeta primers and 13 Jbeta primers. Assay: immunoSEQ multiplex PCR; the TCRdb copy retains only in-frame clones and omits some. The ten top clones account for less than 1.5%, within a sample of 40,000 to 50,000 clones. Sequencing was performed on PBMCs. This sequence originates from a man aged 25 to 40 in good health and CMV-seronegative. The V call is TRBV6-5, the J call TRBJ2-5, with a weak D call TRBD2 (5 bases). CDR3 in DNA: TGTGCCAGCAGTTACTCGATCGGGGTCGAGACCCAGTACTTC. This sequence encodes CASSYSIGVETQYF.